The 9 T cell receptor beta chains listed next were all sequenced from one sample in a study of blood T cell repertoires in COVID-19. Profiling relied on immunoSEQ multiplex PCR, and the TCRdb table lists in-frame clones only, not all of them. The sample has 100,000 or so clones; around nine tenths are singletons. Source material: peripheral blood. These receptors were obtained from a woman in her forties or fifties in a cohort sampled during active COVID-19.

The J gene is TRBJ2-1, the V gene TRBV13; 11 bases match TRBD1. This CDR3 spans 15 amino acids. CDR1 and CDR2 from the germline V gene are PRHDT and FYEKMQ (reference sequence). The junction had 2 bases not matched to a gene; V was cut back by 3 bases and J by 4 bases. This CDR3 is CASSFGQGAYNEQFF. CDR3 DNA: TGTGCCAGCAGCTTTGGACAGGGGGCTTACAATGAGCAGTTCTTC. The entire variable domain, with the rest obtained from reference TRBV13 and TRBJ2-1, is as follows: AAGVIQSPRHLIKEKRETATLKCYPIPRHDTVYWYQQGPGQDPQFLISFYEKMQSDKGSIPDRFSAQQFSDYHSELNMSSLELGDSALYFCASSFGQGAYNEQFFGPGTRLTVL.

The table lists this clone with a count of one. This sequence joins TRBV10-3 and TRBJ2-7; 11 positions match TRBD1. After removal of 4 bases from V and 2 bases from J, the junction contained 4 bases not matched to a gene. CDR3 length: 15 amino acids. Germline V gives CDR1 ENHRY, CDR2 SYGVKD. The CDR3 sequence is CAISVGTGGAYEQYF. CDR3 in DNA: TGTGCCATCAGTGTCGGGACAGGGGGGGCCTACGAGCAGTACTTC.

Turning to this clone: Different DNA sequences within this sample yield the same CDR3. The V and J genes are TRBV2 and TRBJ2-3; perhaps TRBD1 as D (5 bases). Between the trimmed V and J ends, which lost 8 bases and 0 bases, there was a span of 12 bases. This CDR3 has 14 residues. CDR1 and CDR2 from the germline V gene are SNHLY and FYNNEI. CDR3 bases: TGTGCCAGCCGAGGTAGGGGTAGCACAGATACGCAGTATTTT. This sequence encodes CASRGRGSTDTQYF.

The chain recombines TRBV5-1 with TRBJ2-3, with TRBD1 identical over 9 bases. Germline-derived CDR1 and CDR2 are SGHRS and YFSETQ. The CDR3 extends over 15 amino acids. V lost 5 bases to trimming and J lost 3 bases; unmatched junction nucleotides: 7. CDR3 loop: CASRLTGGRTDTQYF. The CDR3 DNA follows: TGCGCCAGCAGACTGACAGGGGGTAGAACAGATACGCAGTATTTT.

The J gene is TRBJ2-7, the V gene TRBV28; 10 bases agree with TRBD1. This CDR3 is 16 amino acids long. Germline V lookup: CDR1 MDHEN, CDR2 SYDVKM. V shed 3 bases and J 5 bases; nucleotides not matched to a gene: 10. The CDR3: CASSFPGQGDFNEQYF. In nucleotides, the CDR3 is TGTGCCAGCAGTTTCCCAGGACAGGGGGACTTTAACGAGCAGTACTTC. The full variable domain, completed using reference TRBV28 and TRBJ2-7, is DVKVTQSSRYLVKRTGEKVFLECVQDMDHENMFWYRQDPGLGLRLIYFSYDVKMKEKGDIPEGYSVSREKKERFSLILESASTNQTSMYLCASSFPGQGDFNEQYFGPGTRLTVT.

The chain links TRBV30 to TRBJ1-5; unclear D gene. Germline V CDR1 and CDR2: GTSNPN, SVGIG (reference sequence). The CDR3 is made up of 18 amino acids. V was cut by 0 bases and J by 7 bases, with 25 bases left in between. The chain's CDR3 is CAWSVLRVDSLGRQPQHF. In nucleotides, the CDR3 is TGTGCCTGGAGTGTACTAAGGGTAGACTCCCTAGGGAGACAGCCCCAGCATTTT.

This chain uses TRBV6-5 with TRBJ1-1; D is possibly TRBD1 (6 bases). CDR1 is MNHEY, CDR2 SVGAGI, per germline. Trimming took off 5 bases at V and 1 base at J, with 11 bases between the two ends. The CDR3 is made up of 14 amino acids. The CDR3 sequence: CASSRGQRNTEAFF. The CDR3 bases are TGTGCCAGCAGTAGAGGACAGCGGAACACTGAAGCTTTCTTT.

The chain couples TRBV9 to TRBJ1-1; D is possibly TRBD1 (6 bases). The germline gives CDR1 SGDLS, CDR2 YYNGEE. The length of the CDR3 is 18 residues. V lost 0 bases to trimming and J lost 9 bases, with 27 bases between them. The CDR3 here is CASSVGGGTGTYGTKAFF. The CDR3 DNA reads as TGTGCCAGCAGCGTAGGAGGTGGAACCGGGACATACGGGACAAAAGCTTTCTTT.

A few counts support this clone. V gene TRBV6-1 combines with J gene TRBJ1-3; no firm D call. Germline-derived CDR1 and CDR2 are MNHNS and SASEGT. The CDR3 is 14 residues long. V was shortened by 3 bases and J by 0 bases, with 6 bases between the two germline ends. This chain's CDR3 is CASSEGASGNTIYF. CDR3 coding DNA: TGTGCCAGCAGTGAGGGCGCCTCTGGAAACACCATATATTTT.